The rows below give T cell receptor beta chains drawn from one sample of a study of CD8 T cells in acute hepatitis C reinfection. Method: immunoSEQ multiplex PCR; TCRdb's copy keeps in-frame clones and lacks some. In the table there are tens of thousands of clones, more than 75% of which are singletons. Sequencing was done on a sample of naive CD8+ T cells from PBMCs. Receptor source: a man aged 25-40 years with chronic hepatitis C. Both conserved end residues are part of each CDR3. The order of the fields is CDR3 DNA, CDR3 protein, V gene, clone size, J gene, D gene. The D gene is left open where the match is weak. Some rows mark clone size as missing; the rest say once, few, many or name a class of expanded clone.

CDR3 DNA: TGTGCCAGCAGCCGCGGCGCCGGGACTAGCGGGACAAGCTCCTACAATGAGCAGTTCTTC
CDR3 protein: CASSRGAGTSGTSSYNEQFF
V gene: TRBV4-2
clone size: .
J gene: TRBJ2-1
D gene: TRBD2

CDR3 DNA: TGTGCCAGTAGTACCGCACTCGGTTCCTACGAGCAGTACTTC
CDR3 protein: CASSTALGSYEQYF
V gene: TRBV19
clone size: once
J gene: TRBJ2-7
D gene: .

CDR3 DNA: TGTGCCAGCAGCTCGGGACAGTCCTACGAGCAGTACTTC
CDR3 protein: CASSSGQSYEQYF
V gene: TRBV7-2
clone size: .
J gene: TRBJ2-7
D gene: TRBD1

CDR3 DNA: TGTGCCAGCAGCTTGTTAAGGGAGGAGATCTGTGAAGCTTTCTTT
CDR3 protein: CASSLLREEICEAFF
V gene: TRBV5-6
clone size: .
J gene: TRBJ1-1
D gene: .

CDR3 DNA: TGTGCCAGCAGTTACTCCCGGGACACCAATGAGCAGTTCTTC
CDR3 protein: CASSYSRDTNEQFF
V gene: TRBV6-5
clone size: .
J gene: TRBJ2-1
D gene: .

CDR3 DNA: TGTGCCAGCAGTCCCCGACGGGACTACGAGCAGTACTTC
CDR3 protein: CASSPRRDYEQYF
V gene: TRBV28
clone size: .
J gene: TRBJ2-7
D gene: .

CDR3 DNA: TGTGCCAGCAGTGAGGGCGGGCTCAATCAGCCCCAGCATTTT
CDR3 protein: CASSEGGLNQPQHF
V gene: TRBV6-1
clone size: .
J gene: TRBJ1-5
D gene: .

CDR3 DNA: TGTGCCAGTACCCCAGGGCCGACAGGGTCCTTCGACGAGCAGTACTTC
CDR3 protein: CASTPGPTGSFDEQYF
V gene: TRBV19
clone size: .
J gene: TRBJ2-7
D gene: TRBD1

CDR3 DNA: TGTGCCAGCAGATTCGGACTAGCAGGCTACAATGAGCAGTTCTTC
CDR3 protein: CASRFGLAGYNEQFF
V gene: TRBV13
clone size: .
J gene: TRBJ2-1
D gene: TRBD2

CDR3 DNA: TGCGCCAGCAGCTCTGATTTACTAGCGCCCGAGCAGTACTTC
CDR3 protein: CASSSDLLAPEQYF
V gene: TRBV4-3
clone size: .
J gene: TRBJ2-7
D gene: TRBD2

CDR3 DNA: TGTGCCAGCAGCCAGGGACAGGGGCCTTACAATGAGCAGTTCTTC
CDR3 protein: CASSQGQGPYNEQFF
V gene: TRBV13
clone size: .
J gene: TRBJ2-1
D gene: TRBD1

CDR3 DNA: TGTGCCAGCAGCTTAGTAATCCCCGGGGAGCTGTTTTTT
CDR3 protein: CASSLVIPGELFF
V gene: TRBV7-2
clone size: .
J gene: TRBJ2-2
D gene: .

CDR3 DNA: TGTGCCAGCAGTGCAATTAATGGGTACGAGCAGTACTTC
CDR3 protein: CASSAINGYEQYF
V gene: TRBV6-6
clone size: .
J gene: TRBJ2-7
D gene: .

CDR3 DNA: TGTGCCATCAGTGCCGGGACTAACTATGGCTACACCTTC
CDR3 protein: CAISAGTNYGYTF
V gene: TRBV10-3
clone size: few
J gene: TRBJ1-2
D gene: .

CDR3 DNA: TGTGCCAGCGGACAGGATTCACCCCTCCACTTT
CDR3 protein: CASGQDSPLHF
V gene: TRBV27
clone size: .
J gene: TRBJ1-6
D gene: TRBD1

CDR3 DNA: TGTGCCAGCATCCCGGGGGGCGGGGAGCTGTTTTTT
CDR3 protein: CASIPGGGELFF
V gene: TRBV6-6
clone size: .
J gene: TRBJ2-2
D gene: TRBD2

CDR3 DNA: TGTGCCAGCAGCGTAGCTAGCGGGGCCACAGATACGCAGTATTTT
CDR3 protein: CASSVASGATDTQYF
V gene: TRBV9
clone size: .
J gene: TRBJ2-3
D gene: TRBD2

CDR3 DNA: TGCGCCAGCAGCTTGTGGTCTGGGTCCTACAATGAGCAGTTCTTC
CDR3 protein: CASSLWSGSYNEQFF
V gene: TRBV5-1
clone size: .
J gene: TRBJ2-1
D gene: .

CDR3 DNA: TGTGCCATCCGTCCCCTGGGGACCGGGGAGCTGTTTTTT
CDR3 protein: CAIRPLGTGELFF
V gene: TRBV7-2
clone size: .
J gene: TRBJ2-2
D gene: .

CDR3 DNA: TGTGCCAGCGGCAGACAGGGAAATGAAAAACTGTTTTTT
CDR3 protein: CASGRQGNEKLFF
V gene: TRBV13
clone size: .
J gene: TRBJ1-4
D gene: TRBD1

CDR3 DNA: TGTGCCAGCAGCTTTGGCGGGGGGGCCCTGTACGAGCAGTACTTC
CDR3 protein: CASSFGGGALYEQYF
V gene: TRBV11-2
clone size: .
J gene: TRBJ2-7
D gene: TRBD2

CDR3 DNA: TGTGCCAGCAAGGGGCTGGGGAGGAGTAGCGGGGGGTCATTCTACATTCAGTACTTC
CDR3 protein: CASKGLGRSSGGSFYIQYF
V gene: TRBV2
clone size: .
J gene: TRBJ2-4
D gene: TRBD2

CDR3 DNA: TGTGCCAGCAGCGTAACAGAGAACACTGAAGCTTTCTTT
CDR3 protein: CASSVTENTEAFF
V gene: TRBV13
clone size: .
J gene: TRBJ1-1
D gene: .

CDR3 DNA: TGTGCCAGGGCGCTGGGGGGGAATGAGCAGTTCTTC
CDR3 protein: CARALGGNEQFF
V gene: TRBV2
clone size: .
J gene: TRBJ2-1
D gene: TRBD2

CDR3 DNA: TGTGCCAGCACCACCCTCCCCCCTGCAAGCACCGGGGAGCTGTTTTTT
CDR3 protein: CASTTLPPASTGELFF
V gene: TRBV27
clone size: .
J gene: TRBJ2-2
D gene: .

CDR3 DNA: TGTGCCAGCAGCCTCCATCCGTTTGCGGGGAAGGATGAGCAGTTCTTC
CDR3 protein: CASSLHPFAGKDEQFF
V gene: TRBV5-4
clone size: once
J gene: TRBJ2-1
D gene: .

CDR3 DNA: TGTGCCAGTAGTATCGCAACGTCCTACGAGCAGTACTTC
CDR3 protein: CASSIATSYEQYF
V gene: TRBV19
clone size: once
J gene: TRBJ2-7
D gene: .

CDR3 DNA: TGTGCCAGCAGCTTAGAGGGACAGGGGGTCTTC
CDR3 protein: CASSLEGQGVF
V gene: TRBV7-9
clone size: .
J gene: TRBJ2-1
D gene: TRBD1

CDR3 DNA: TGTGCCAGCAGTTTATCGGGGACCTATGGCTACACCTTC
CDR3 protein: CASSLSGTYGYTF
V gene: TRBV27
clone size: .
J gene: TRBJ1-2
D gene: .

CDR3 DNA: TGCGCCAGCAGCTTGAGTAGATCAGATACGCAGTATTTT
CDR3 protein: CASSLSRSDTQYF
V gene: TRBV5-1
clone size: .
J gene: TRBJ2-3
D gene: .

CDR3 DNA: TGTGCCAGCAAACAGACAGGGGATTACGAGCAGTACTTC
CDR3 protein: CASKQTGDYEQYF
V gene: TRBV27
clone size: .
J gene: TRBJ2-7
D gene: TRBD1

CDR3 DNA: TGCGCCAGCAGTCCCGGTTTCGCGGGAAAGGCTCGAGAGCAGTACTTC
CDR3 protein: CASSPGFAGKAREQYF
V gene: TRBV5-1
clone size: .
J gene: TRBJ2-7
D gene: .

CDR3 DNA: TGCGCCAGCAGCGGACTAGCGGGAGGGCATGAGCAGTTCTTC
CDR3 protein: CASSGLAGGHEQFF
V gene: TRBV5-1
clone size: few
J gene: TRBJ2-1
D gene: TRBD2

CDR3 DNA: TGTGCCAGTATGGCGGTGCAGGGATACTACAATGAGCAGTTCTTC
CDR3 protein: CASMAVQGYYNEQFF
V gene: TRBV19
clone size: once
J gene: TRBJ2-1
D gene: .

CDR3 DNA: TGCGCCAGCAGCCAAAGGCAGGGGGCGGTCACTGAAGCTTTCTTT
CDR3 protein: CASSQRQGAVTEAFF
V gene: TRBV4-1
clone size: few
J gene: TRBJ1-1
D gene: TRBD1

CDR3 DNA: TGTGCCAGCAGCTCCATTTCAGGGGCCACTGAAGCTTTCTTT
CDR3 protein: CASSSISGATEAFF
V gene: TRBV7-3
clone size: .
J gene: TRBJ1-1
D gene: .

CDR3 DNA: TGTGCCTGGAGTGTACGGGGGGGCTACGAGCAGTACTTC
CDR3 protein: CAWSVRGGYEQYF
V gene: TRBV30
clone size: .
J gene: TRBJ2-7
D gene: TRBD2

CDR3 DNA: TGTGCCAGCAGCTCTACCTCAGGGGATTTCTATGGCTACACCTTC
CDR3 protein: CASSSTSGDFYGYTF
V gene: TRBV7-9
clone size: .
J gene: TRBJ1-2
D gene: .

CDR3 DNA: TGTGCCAGCAGCTCACCGGGACAGGGCTACGAGCAGTACTTC
CDR3 protein: CASSSPGQGYEQYF
V gene: TRBV4-2
clone size: .
J gene: TRBJ2-7
D gene: TRBD1

CDR3 DNA: TGTGCCAGCAGCTTAACTGGACCTGAAGCTTTCTTT
CDR3 protein: CASSLTGPEAFF
V gene: TRBV11-1
clone size: .
J gene: TRBJ1-1
D gene: .

CDR3 DNA: TGCGCCAGCAGCTCAGAGAACGGGCTCCCCAATGAGCAGTTCTTC
CDR3 protein: CASSSENGLPNEQFF
V gene: TRBV5-1
clone size: .
J gene: TRBJ2-1
D gene: .

CDR3 DNA: TGTGCCTTGGACAGGGAGGGAGAAAAACTGTTTTTT
CDR3 protein: CALDREGEKLFF
V gene: TRBV30
clone size: .
J gene: TRBJ1-4
D gene: TRBD1

CDR3 DNA: TGTGCCAGCAGAGAAGACGCTAACTATGGCTACACCTTC
CDR3 protein: CASREDANYGYTF
V gene: TRBV6-5
clone size: .
J gene: TRBJ1-2
D gene: .

CDR3 DNA: TGTGCCAGCAGCGAGACAGCCGTTACAGATACGCAGTATTTT
CDR3 protein: CASSETAVTDTQYF
V gene: TRBV27
clone size: .
J gene: TRBJ2-3
D gene: .

CDR3 DNA: TGTGCTAGTGGCGAACCCCGGGACAGGGACTATGGCTACACCTTC
CDR3 protein: CASGEPRDRDYGYTF
V gene: TRBV12-5
clone size: .
J gene: TRBJ1-2
D gene: TRBD1

CDR3 DNA: TGTGCCAGCAGCTTTGGGCTCCGGGAGATAAAGAAACAAGAGACCCAGTACTTC
CDR3 protein: CASSFGLREIKKQETQYF
V gene: TRBV5-4
clone size: .
J gene: TRBJ2-5
D gene: .

CDR3 DNA: TGTGCCAGCAGATTGACTAGCGGGAACACCGGGGAGCTGTTTTTT
CDR3 protein: CASRLTSGNTGELFF
V gene: TRBV7-6
clone size: once
J gene: TRBJ2-2
D gene: TRBD2

CDR3 DNA: TGTGCCTGGAGTGCGACTGAGGGGGTCCCACGGGACTACGAGCAGTACTTC
CDR3 protein: CAWSATEGVPRDYEQYF
V gene: TRBV30
clone size: once
J gene: TRBJ2-7
D gene: .

CDR3 DNA: TGTGCCACCAGCAGAAGGAGCCTGGGGACAGATACGCAGTATTTT
CDR3 protein: CATSRRSLGTDTQYF
V gene: TRBV15
clone size: .
J gene: TRBJ2-3
D gene: .

CDR3 DNA: TGCGCCAGCAGCCAATACTCCGGCGGACTAGCGGGGACTGAGCAGTTCTTC
CDR3 protein: CASSQYSGGLAGTEQFF
V gene: TRBV4-3
clone size: .
J gene: TRBJ2-1
D gene: TRBD2

CDR3 DNA: TGTGCCAGCAGCGTAGATGGGACAGGGGGCGAAAAGCAGTTCTTC
CDR3 protein: CASSVDGTGGEKQFF
V gene: TRBV9
clone size: .
J gene: TRBJ2-1
D gene: TRBD1

CDR3 DNA: TGTGCCAGCCGCGGGATAAGAGAGACCCAGTACTTC
CDR3 protein: CASRGIRETQYF
V gene: TRBV6-5
clone size: few
J gene: TRBJ2-5
D gene: .

CDR3 DNA: TGTGCCAGCAGCTTAGATCGACAGGAGAACACTGAAGCCTTCTTT
CDR3 protein: CASSLDRQENTEAFF
V gene: TRBV11-3
clone size: .
J gene: TRBJ1-1
D gene: .